This T cell receptor (beta chain) was captured in a study of control samples from healthy donors and cancer patients. The data were produced by immunoSEQ multiplex PCR, yet TCRdb's version contains in-frame clones alone and is incomplete. In the table there are about 170,000 clones, about 91% of which are singletons. Trimming removed 3 bases at V and 3 bases at J, with 17 bases between. Germline values: CDR1 MNHNS, CDR2 SASEGT. The CDR3 covers 16 residues. The specimen was blood. The chain is built from TRBV6-1 and TRBJ1-2; weak D call: TRBD1 (5 bases). The clonotype was recovered from a woman aged 40-49 years in good health. The CDR3 loop reads CASSEGGSIDYYGYTF. In DNA form, the CDR3 reads TGTGCCAGCAGTGAGGGGGGGAGTATCGATTACTATGGCTACACCTTC.